This T cell receptor (beta chain) was documented in a study of cytomegalovirus exposure and HLA in healthy donors. This clone was counted a few times. What it binds is unknown. Study outcomes and limitations: Further analysis, carried out later, found HLA-associated TCR beta chains more clonally expanded than equally common other chains.

This CDR3 comprises 16 residues. Germline V CDR1 and CDR2: MGHRA, YSYEKL. V lost 3 bases, J lost 1 base, and 13 bases lay in between. This PCR relied on a set of 60 Vbeta primers and 13 Jbeta primers. Generated by immunoSEQ multiplex PCR, the TCRdb table keeps only in-frame clones and is missing some. The repertoire includes 130,000 or so clones, 77% of them detected once, and over 0.9% sits in the top ten. The chain carries TRBV4-1 and TRBJ1-5, with D possibly matching TRBD1 (6 bases). The sequenced material came from PBMCs. The source is a woman in her sixties in good health and CMV-seronegative. This CDR3 is CASSHVQGLSNQPQHF. CDR3 DNA: TGCGCCAGCAGCCACGTTCAGGGGTTAAGCAATCAGCCCCAGCATTTT.